This TCR beta chain was sequenced for a study of prognosis after radiotherapy for stage I lung cancer. Study background: The study delivered radiotherapy as SBRT in 3 to 5 fractions, with a biologically effective dose of at least 100 Gy. Stereotactic body radiotherapy was never combined with concurrent therapy in any patient.

Blood was drawn (approximately 6 milliliters of peripheral blood) at each of two time points. The CDR3 is 14 amino acids. Germline lookup yields CDR1 LNHDA and CDR2 SQIVND (reference sequence). V lost 4 bases and J lost 0, with 10 bases in between. This clonotype was observed at least ten times. No antigen is known for it. Two-round multiplex PCR on genomic DNA was the method by which TCR beta CDR3 was amplified. It was primers specific to each TRBV and TRBJ gene that first-round PCR used. TCRdb reanalysed the multiplex PCR reads using MiXCR and keeps one entry per CDR3 protein. There are about 51,000 distinct CDR3 sequences in the sample; about a third occur only once, and about 9.2% lies in the top ten. General study points: Unique TCR clone counts fell after stereotactic body radiation therapy, median around 9,500 versus 6,500.

The receptor was derived from a donor aged 50 or older with non-small cell lung cancer. The chain joins TRBV19 to TRBJ2-7; D is unresolved. The source material was PBMCs, sampled before or after stereotactic body radiation therapy (not recorded which). CDR3 coding DNA: TGTGCCAGTAGTACTGGTAGAAACTCCTACGAGCAGTACTTC. Its protein product is CASSTGRNSYEQYF.